This T cell receptor beta chain was recovered during a study of CD8+CD57+ T cells in acquired aplastic anemia. Profiling that covered TCR beta VDJ and CDR3 relied on genomic DNA as its template. In TCRdb, the reads were re-called with MiXCR into one record per CDR3 protein. The repertoire includes 200,000 to 250,000 distinct CDR3 sequences, around 50% of them detected once, and nearly 20% sits in the top ten. It was patients with CD8+CD57+ cell expansion by flow cytometry who were chosen for sequencing. The CDR3 has 15 residues. Germline values: CDR1 SGHTA, CDR2 FQGTGA. The V end lost 5 bases, the J end lost 2 bases, and 15 bases lay between the germline ends. As regards this clonotype: Its antigen is unknown.

Study results and caveats: The same twenty-nine CD8+ CDR3 sequences occurred in patients and in controls.

This TCR was sampled from a human donor with aplastic anemia. Source material: sorted CD4+, CD8+, or CD8+CD57+ T cells (not recorded which) from PBMCs. The chain couples TRBV7-3 to TRBJ2-5, with a possible D match to TRBD1 (6 bases). CDR3 residues: CASSTGTTRQETQYF. CDR3 nucleotide sequence: TGTGCCAGCAGCACCGGGACAACGCGGCAAGAGACCCAGTACTTC.